Detailed here is one T cell receptor beta chain. Its cognate antigen is unknown. This record belongs to a study of T cell repertoires in cytomegalovirus infection. The CDR3 contains 15 residues. V was clipped by 6 bases and J by 0 bases; unmatched bases: 5. From germline, CDR1 is SQVTM and CDR2 ANQGSEA. Study conclusions and caveats: In two of eight donors, the top clonotype was HLA-C-restricted CMV-specific.

Via MiXCR, TCRdb re-called the reads, giving one row per CDR3 protein. Of 200,000 to 250,000 distinct CDR3 sequences in the sample, around two fifths are singletons; the top ten hold over 45%. The TCR sequence derives from a human donor in good health (CMV status not recorded). Some clones in this sample may be carry-over from other donors' samples. The V and J genes are TRBV29-1 and TRBJ2-2; TRBD1 aligns across 9 bases. Source: CD8+ T cells from cultured PBMCs, taken from culture after CMV antigen stimulation. The CDR3, as DNA: TGCAGCGTCGCCGGGACAGGGTCGAACACCGGGGAGCTGTTTTTT. It encodes CSVAGTGSNTGELFF.